The 12 T cell receptor beta chains listed next were all sequenced from one sample in a study of shared clonotypes between healthy human individuals. Sequenced by immunoSEQ multiplex PCR; TCRdb stores in-frame clones only, minus some. This sample carries more than 1.2 million clones, approximately 98.5% of them seen once, and the ten largest clones take 0.36%. The sample comprised naive CD4+ T cells sorted from blood. Subset specified: CD45RA+ positively selected. These receptors were taken from a man aged 25-40 years in good health.

The genes are TRBV6-5 and TRBJ1-1; D ambiguous. Trimming cost V 3 bases and J 7 bases, with 12 bases left between them. This CDR3 comprises 13 residues. The germline gives CDR1 MNHEY, CDR2 SVGAGI. CDR3 sequence: CASSYGVGNEAFF. The CDR3 DNA reads TGTGCCAGCAGTTATGGCGTGGGAAATGAAGCTTTCTTT.

V is TRBV7-9 and J is TRBJ2-7; the D gene is possibly TRBD2 (5 bases). Germline-derived CDR1 and CDR2 are SEHNR and FQNEAQ (reference sequence). CDR3 length: 15 residues. Trimming left V 3 bases short and J 5 bases short, with 17 bases between. CDR3 in DNA: TGTGCCAGCAGCTTCCCCTCCGGGAACCTGGACGAGCAGTACTTC. Its protein product is CASSFPSGNLDEQYF.

A remark on this clone: This sample includes further DNA sequences coding for the same CDR3. The J gene is TRBJ2-2, the V gene TRBV5-1; TRBD2 is a possible D gene (5 bases). The CDR3 covers 13 residues. The V gene's germline CDR1 is SGHRS and CDR2 YFSETQ. V shed 2 bases and J shed 6 bases, with 8 bases lying between them. CDR3 amino acids: CASSLGSSGELFF. CDR3 nucleotide sequence: TGCGCCAGCAGCTTAGGGAGCTCCGGGGAGCTGTTTTTT.

This clone occurred once. The chain employs TRBV2 and TRBJ2-7; 7 bases line up with TRBD2. Trimming cost V 11 bases and J 2 bases; bases outside gene matches: 12. The CDR3 runs 14 residues. Per germline, CDR1 SNHLY and CDR2 FYNNEI. CDR3 nucleotides: TGTGCCTCATGGGGGGGAAATAGGGCCTACGAGCAGTACTTC. Protein product: CASWGGNRAYEQYF.

This clone was observed a single time. The sample has other DNA sequences that encode this CDR3 too. The chain is built from TRBV18 and TRBJ2-5, with D possibly TRBD2 on 6 matching bases. The germline gives CDR1 KGHSH, CDR2 LQKENI. CDR3 length: 15 residues. Between the trimmed V and J ends, which lost 0 bases and 2 bases, there was a span of 10 bases. CDR3 sequence: CASSPPSGTQETQYF. The CDR3 region has the DNA TGTGCCAGCTCACCACCTAGCGGAACACAAGAGACCCAGTACTTC.

V gene TRBV6-5 combines with J gene TRBJ2-7, with D possibly being TRBD1 (6 bases). The CDR3 has 13 amino acids. Germline loops: CDR1 MNHEY, CDR2 SVGAGI. Trimming removed 4 bases at V and 6 bases at J, with 13 bases between. Written as DNA, the CDR3 is TGTGCCAGCAGTTGGCAGGGGTTCCGCGAGCAGTACTTC. Its protein is CASSWQGFREQYF.

The gene calls are TRBV9 and TRBJ1-4, with 8 bases matching TRBD1. V was clipped by 4 bases and J by 6 bases; unmatched bases: 11. The CDR3 covers 16 residues. CDR1 is SGDLS, CDR2 YYNGEE, per germline. CDR3 DNA sequence: TGTGCCAGCAGCCCCTCCCATACAGGGGGATATGAAAAACTGTTTTTT. It is translated as CASSPSHTGGYEKLFF.

The rearrangement joins TRBV14 to TRBJ2-5; no clear D gene. The CDR3 is 15 amino acids. V lost 0 bases and J lost 7, with 15 bases in between. Germline CDR1 SGHDN, CDR2 FVKESK. The chain's CDR3 is CASSQDPPGIATQYF. As DNA, the CDR3 is TGTGCCAGCAGCCAAGATCCCCCGGGTATAGCGACCCAGTACTTC.

J is TRBJ2-1 and V is TRBV5-4; possible D gene TRBD2, 6 bases. The germline V gene encodes CDR1 SGHNT and CDR2 YYREEE (reference sequence). The CDR3 has 14 residues. The V and J ends lost 4 bases and 8 bases respectively, with 16 bases between them. CDR3: CASSGRRKTDEQFF. CDR3 in DNA: TGTGCCAGCAGCGGGAGGAGAAAGACCGATGAGCAGTTCTTC.

The rearrangement joins TRBV7-3 to TRBJ2-2; D may be TRBD2 (5 bases). The CDR3 is 16 amino acids. V was trimmed by 0 bases and J by 3 bases, leaving 11 bases between them. The germline V gene has CDR1 SGHTA and CDR2 FQGTGA. The CDR3: CASSLTAGAYTGELFF. CDR3 in DNA: TGTGCCAGCAGCTTAACCGCGGGCGCGTACACCGGGGAGCTGTTTTTT.

V gene TRBV6-5 combines with J gene TRBJ2-7, with a possible D match to TRBD2 (6 bases). Germline V gene sequence: CDR1 MNHEY, CDR2 SVGAGI. The V end lost 5 bases, the J end lost 5 bases, and 13 bases lay between the germline ends. The CDR3 spans 13 residues. The CDR3, as DNA: TGTGCCAGCAGTAAGACTAGTCGGAACGAGCAGTACTTC. The encoded protein is CASSKTSRNEQYF.

The chain couples TRBV7-3 to TRBJ2-5; a possible D gene is TRBD1 (5 bases). The CDR3 totals 13 residues. Germline assignment: CDR1 SGHTA and CDR2 FQGTGA. The germline V and J ends were trimmed by 6 bases and 5 bases, with 13 bases remaining between them. CDR3 coding DNA: TGTGCCAGCAGGCCCCAGGGATCTGAGACCCAGTACTTC. It yields the protein CASRPQGSETQYF.